The text below deals with one TCR beta chain. There are many counts of this clonotype. No cognate antigen has been identified for it. Base qualities were left out, and no much larger clone turns up one base away. Every donor in the study was a healthy Caucasian. Miltenyi CD45RO+ enrichment and human naive T-cell isolation kits were used to isolate memory (CD45RO+) and naive T cells from PBMC. The data were obtained in a study of identical twins (dated by TCRdb to the mid-2010s). A note on the overall study: The study deep-sequenced TCR alpha and beta repertoires from monozygotic twins, unrelated adults of various ages and cord blood to test whether fetal clonotypes persist. To rule out contamination, replicate twin experiments were performed at different times with different library preparation protocols. General study outcomes and caveats: In monozygotic twins, recombination models systematically underestimated out-of-frame TCR alpha sharing, but the models matched the sharing seen between unrelated individuals. Compared with coincidental sharing between unrelated individuals, out-of-frame TCR alpha sequences shared between twins showed an excess of sequences with low generation probability. Zero-insertion analyses could be partly confounded by invariant T cells such as MAIT and iNKT, though diverse VJ usage argued against such confounding for most clonotypes. A weaker excess of twin sharing was found in beta out-of-frame sequences because the signal-to-noise ratio was lowered by fewer shared sequences. Because the same donors could not be followed over many years, the conclusions relied on cross-sectional statistical analysis. Abundant cord blood beta clonotypes had fewer insertions, young adult naive repertoires showed a similar but weaker trend, and memory repertoires showed no such trend.

The cysteine opens and the phenylalanine closes a CDR3 of 15 amino acids. Here the CDR3 DNA is all that survives: 45 bases in frame from base 1. V is clipped by 3 bases and J by 6 bases, and the sequence between their germline boundaries is 18 bases long. From a lookup of the germline V gene, CDR1 and CDR2 are SGHDT and YYEEEE. Library method: 5' RACE. The listed sequencing device is Illumina HiSeq 2000. A universal primer binding site was added through template switching, and the final cDNA carried a unique molecular identifier so that TCR cDNA molecules could be counted accurately. First-strand cDNA for TCR alpha and beta chains was synthesized from specific primers in the conserved constant-segment region. To control for contamination, each cDNA library was double barcoded with a SMART-Mk sample barcode plus Illumina barcodes. TruSeq adapter sequences, together with Illumina sample barcodes, were added in two successive PCR steps. The TCR alpha and beta cDNA libraries were sequenced on the Illumina HiSeq platform using custom primers. The published analysis was carried out like this. MiGEC was used to process raw reads and extract unique molecular identifiers, and MiXCR was used to find CDR3 positions. For each individual, recombination models were inferred using an EM algorithm with the repgenHMM and IGoR tools. The tcR package in R was used for shared clonotype analysis, with sharing normalized by the product of cloneset sizes. Out-of-frame nonproductive sequences were analyzed to study raw recombination free of thymic and clonal selection effects. The raw public data were reprocessed by TCRdb itself: fastp quality trimming at Q25, MiXCR clonotype calling, in-frame beta chains only. Rows are unified per CDR3 protein, each entry keeping the most common DNA and genes. It is TCRdb's table, rather than the study itself, that gives the V and J calls and clone size. The sample yields about 240,000 distinct CDR3 sequences; more than 9% were counted once. The top ten constitute more than 8% of the sample.

The sequence was collected from a man aged 50 to 60 in good health. The sequence joins TRBV5-6 to TRBJ1-2; matching of 5 bases hints at TRBD1 as the D gene. The sample was memory T cells sorted from blood. In light of the paper, this sample's cell subset or site label describes: CD45RO+ enriched T cells. The nucleotide sequence reads TGTGCCAGCAGCTCCCAGGGACGCTCCGTGAATGGCTACACCTTC. Translated, this is CASSSQGRSVNGYTF.